The rows below give T cell receptor beta chains drawn from one sample of a study of Graves' ophthalmopathy and Graves' hyperthyroidism. TCRdb reprocessed the multiplex PCR reads with MiXCR, giving one entry per CDR3 protein. In the table there are some 1.1 million distinct CDR3 sequences, 35% to 40% of which are singletons. The sample was peripheral blood or thyroid tissue (not recorded which). The receptor source for this set is an adult man with Graves' hyperthyroidism. Both conserved end residues are part of each CDR3. The order of the fields is V gene, D gene, clone size, CDR3 length, J gene, CDR3 protein, CDR3 DNA. The D gene is left open where the match is weak. A row's size may be missing; if present it is once, few, many or a size class.

TRBV10-2,NA,NA,14,TRBJ1-2,CASSAEQGSYGYTF,TGCGCCAGCAGTGCCGAACAGGGAAGTTATGGCTACACCTTC
TRBV12-3/TRBV12-4,TRBD1,NA,18,TRBJ2-5,CASSPQPGTGGGQETQYF,TGTGCCAGCAGTCCCCAACCCGGGACAGGGGGCGGGCAAGAGACCCAGTACTTC
TRBV2,TRBD1,few,15,TRBJ1-6,CASRTRQGVDSPLHF,TGTGCCAGCAGGACGCGACAGGGGGTAGATTCACCCCTCCACTTT
TRBV12-3/TRBV12-4,NA,NA,15,TRBJ1-5,CASSPSDQGNQPQHF,TGTGCCAGCTCACCCTCCGACCAGGGTAATCAGCCCCAGCATTTT
TRBV10-3,TRBD1,once,13,TRBJ1-1,CAISESTGGEVFF,TGTGCCATCAGTGAGTCTACAGGGGGCGAGGTTTTCTTT
TRBV10-3,TRBD1,many,15,TRBJ1-5,CAISGGQGSGQPQHF,TGTGCCATCAGTGGGGGACAGGGGTCAGGTCAGCCCCAGCATTTT
TRBV12-3/TRBV12-4,TRBD2,NA,19,TRBJ2-7,CASSRTSGSSKQGGYEQYF,TGTGCCAGCAGCAGGACTAGCGGGAGTTCCAAGCAGGGTGGGTACGAGCAGTACTTC
TRBV5-4,NA,NA,15,TRBJ1-4,CASSPGWGNDEKLFF,TGTGCCAGCAGTCCTGGGTGGGGGAACGATGAAAAACTGTTTTTT
TRBV29-1,NA,many,19,TRBJ1-2,CSVARFGITDENRRYGYTF,TGCAGCGTTGCTAGGTTCGGCATTACAGACGAAAACCGACGGTATGGCTACACCTTC
TRBV6-2/TRBV6-3,NA,NA,14,TRBJ1-1,CASCLFPVNTEAFF,TGTGCCAGCTGCCTATTTCCAGTGAACACTGAAGCTTTCTTT
TRBV12-3/TRBV12-4,NA,few,15,TRBJ1-2,CASPIPTTKPYGYTF,TGTGCCAGCCCCATCCCGACGACCAAACCCTATGGCTACACCTTC
TRBV19,NA,NA,15,TRBJ1-2,CASSDPGGSNYGYTF,TGTGCCAGTAGTGACCCCGGGGGATCTAACTATGGCTACACCTTC
TRBV9,NA,many,15,TRBJ2-5,CASSVGRRLEETQYF,TGTGCCAGCAGCGTAGGCCGGAGACTAGAAGAGACCCAGTACTTC
TRBV10-1,NA,many,13,TRBJ1-5,CASSSARGQPQHF,TGCGCCAGCAGTAGTGCCAGGGGACAGCCCCAGCATTTT
TRBV5-6,TRBD1,few,16,TRBJ2-5,CASSLVAGGREETQYF,TGTGCCAGCAGCTTGGTTGCAGGGGGTAGGGAAGAGACCCAGTACTTC
TRBV4-3,NA,NA,16,TRBJ1-5,CASSQGPRQGHQPQHF,TGCGCCAGCAGCCAAGGCCCACGGCAGGGCCATCAGCCCCAGCATTTT
TRBV20-1,NA,NA,14,TRBJ1-2,CSARDSLTNYGYTF,TGCAGTGCTAGGGACAGTCTCACTAACTATGGCTACACCTTC
TRBV7-3,NA,many,12,TRBJ1-4,CASSPPREKLFF,TGTGCCAGCAGCCCGCCCCGGGAAAAACTGTTTTTT
TRBV6-2/TRBV6-3,NA,NA,11,TRBJ2-7,CASSSGLTEYF,TGTGCCAGCAGTTCCGGATTGACGGAGTACTTC
TRBV4-3,TRBD1,few,17,TRBJ2-7,CASSQDLLAGGEYEQYF,TGCGCCAGCAGCCAAGATTTGTTGGCAGGGGGAGAATACGAGCAGTACTTC
TRBV7-6,NA,NA,16,TRBJ2-5,CASSLAPGLLGETQYF,TGTGCCAGCAGCTTAGCCCCAGGGCTGTTGGGAGAGACCCAGTACTTC
TRBV29-1,NA,NA,10,TRBJ2-7,CSATGWEQYF,TGCAGCGCGACCGGGTGGGAGCAGTACTTC
TRBV2,TRBD1,many,13,TRBJ1-5,CASRGQSLGPQHF,TGTGCCAGCAGGGGACAGAGCCTTGGGCCCCAGCATTTT
TRBV6-2/TRBV6-3,NA,NA,15,TRBJ1-5,CASSYGTNSNQPQHF,TGTGCCAGCAGTTACGGGACAAATAGCAATCAGCCCCAGCATTTT
TRBV10-3,TRBD1,many,15,TRBJ2-7,CAISESGQGFYEQYF,TGTGCCATCAGTGAGTCAGGACAGGGGTTCTACGAGCAGTACTTC
TRBV7-8,TRBD1,NA,14,TRBJ2-7,CASATGAPHNEQYF,TGCGCCAGCGCGACAGGGGCCCCGCACAACGAGCAGTACTTC
TRBV20-1,TRBD2,few,14,TRBJ2-7,CSARLAGITYEQYF,TGCAGTGCGCGACTAGCGGGAATTACCTACGAGCAGTACTTC
TRBV12-3/TRBV12-4,NA,NA,14,TRBJ1-1,CASSHAGGGTEAFF,TGTGCCAGCAGCCACGCAGGAGGGGGCACTGAAGCTTTCTTT
TRBV5-5,NA,many,16,TRBJ1-6,CASSDLRHLAFSPLHF,TGTGCCAGCAGCGACCTCCGACACCTCGCGTTTTCACCCCTCCACTTT
TRBV20-1,NA,many,12,TRBJ2-7,CSARDREYEQYF,TGCAGTGCTAGAGATAGAGAGTACGAGCAGTACTTC
TRBV7-2,TRBD1,few,15,TRBJ2-5,CASSLGRGSQETQYF,TGTGCCAGCAGCTTAGGCAGGGGGTCCCAAGAGACCCAGTACTTC
TRBV6-1,TRBD1,many,14,TRBJ2-7,CASGSRGLTYEQYF,TGTGCCAGCGGATCGAGGGGGCTGACCTACGAGCAGTACTTC
TRBV12-5,NA,NA,11,TRBJ2-5,CASGVEETQYF,TGTGCTAGTGGAGTCGAGGAGACCCAGTACTTC
TRBV20-1,NA,NA,14,TRBJ2-5,CSAPPSGTQETQYF,TGCAGTGCTCCGCCCAGCGGAACCCAAGAGACCCAGTACTTC
TRBV6-5,NA,NA,13,TRBJ2-7,CASSSREHHEQYF,TGTGCCAGCAGTTCCAGGGAACACCACGAGCAGTACTTC
TRBV6-5,NA,NA,12,TRBJ2-5,CASSYSISDQYF,TGTGCCAGCAGTTACTCGATCTCTGACCAGTACTTC
TRBV4-1,NA,NA,12,TRBJ2-7,CAWSAISYEQYF,TGTGCCTGGAGTGCAATCAGCTACGAGCAGTACTTC
TRBV7-2,NA,many,18,TRBJ2-2,CASSPQFIRASNTGELFF,TGTGCCAGCAGCCCACAGTTTATTCGGGCCTCGAACACCGGGGAGCTGTTTTTT
TRBV13,NA,few,15,TRBJ1-5,CASSLGDGLNQPQHF,TGTGCCAGCAGCTTAGGGGACGGCCTCAATCAGCCCCAGCATTTT
TRBV10-3,NA,many,20,TRBJ2-2,CAISEAFGQATHTNTGELFF,TGTGCCATCAGTGAGGCCTTTGGACAAGCAACCCATACAAACACCGGGGAGCTGTTTTTT
TRBV6-2/TRBV6-3,NA,many,15,TRBJ1-6,CASSPVAGRNSPLHF,TGTGCCAGCAGCCCCGTCGCAGGCCGGAATTCACCCCTCCACTTT
TRBV7-2,NA,NA,15,TRBJ2-5,CASSVDLASQETQYF,TGTGCCAGCAGCGTGGATCTAGCGAGCCAAGAGACCCAGTACTTC
TRBV24-1,NA,NA,15,TRBJ2-1,CATSLGRAPFNEQFF,TGTGCCACCAGTTTGGGTCGCGCGCCCTTCAATGAGCAGTTCTTC
TRBV10-2,NA,once,13,TRBJ1-6,CASSGDTNSPLHF,TGCGCCAGCAGTGGGGACACGAATTCACCCCTCCACTTT
TRBV24-1,TRBD1,many,15,TRBJ2-7,CATSDTGTGTFEQYF,TGTGCCACCAGTGATACCGGGACAGGGACTTTCGAGCAGTACTTC
TRBV25-1,NA,NA,15,TRBJ2-7,CASPKTGKLSYEQYF,TGTGCCAGCCCCAAGACAGGTAAACTTTCCTACGAGCAGTACTTC
TRBV19,NA,many,16,TRBJ1-5,CASSMARGRGNQPQHF,TGTGCCAGTAGTATGGCCAGGGGTAGGGGCAATCAGCCCCAGCATTTT
TRBV10-3,NA,NA,15,TRBJ2-7,CASSYGTFPRYEQYF,TGTGCCAGCAGTTACGGGACATTCCCCCGCTACGAGCAGTACTTC
TRBV25-1,TRBD1,many,13,TRBJ1-2,CASSRRQGRSYTF,TGTGCCAGCAGTAGACGACAGGGCCGCAGCTACACCTTC
TRBV6-5,TRBD1,many,15,TRBJ2-5,CASSYSFSGGETQYF,TGTGCCAGCAGTTACTCTTTTTCAGGGGGAGAGACCCAGTACTTC
TRBV20-1,NA,NA,15,TRBJ1-5,CSALRRAGSNQPQHF,TGCAGTGCTCTCAGACGGGCTGGCAGCAATCAGCCCCAGCATTTT
TRBV4-2,NA,many,15,TRBJ2-5,CASSQDLGKEETQYF,TGTGCCAGCAGCCAAGATTTGGGTAAGGAGGAGACCCAGTACTTC
TRBV7-2,NA,NA,15,TRBJ2-7,CASSQVAPLASEQYF,TGCGCCAGCAGCCAAGTCGCACCCCTGGCTAGCGAGCAGTACTTC
TRBV20-1,NA,many,12,TRBJ1-1,CSARKGLTEAFF,TGCAGTGCTAGAAAGGGACTCACTGAAGCTTTCTTT
TRBV25-1,NA,few,18,TRBJ2-6,CASSLGSPTLSGANVLTF,TGTGCCAGCAGTTTGGGCAGTCCAACCCTCTCTGGGGCCAACGTCCTGACTTTC
TRBV19,NA,many,12,TRBJ2-5,CATGTPPETQYF,TGTGCCACTGGGACGCCACCCGAGACCCAGTACTTC
TRBV5-1,NA,many,14,TRBJ1-1,CASSYPGSGTEAFF,TGCGCCAGCAGCTACCCCGGGAGTGGTACTGAAGCTTTCTTT
TRBV15,TRBD1,NA,17,TRBJ1-5,CATSRGGQGGYNQPQHF,TGTGCCACCAGCAGGGGAGGACAGGGGGGGTACAATCAGCCCCAGCATTTT